This T cell receptor beta chain came from a study of OX40 agonist ivuxolimab in advanced cancers. Looking at the study overall: Allowance was made for prior anti-PD-1, anti-PD-L1 or anti-CTLA-4 therapy, and around 41% had some. Study observations and caveats: Expanded clones tended on average to be more numerous among CD8+ T cells than CD4+.

Only in-frame clones appear in the TCRdb table, and some are missing; sequencing was by immunoSEQ multiplex PCR. This table holds around 80,000 clones, 86% found once. Notes on this clone: Antigen specificity is unknown.

Prior autoimmune disease or systemic immunosuppression barred patients. This receptor was obtained from an adult with an advanced solid tumor such as melanoma, head and neck, liver or kidney cancer. Here the sequenced sample was CD4+ or CD8+ T cells sorted from blood, taken in a trial of the OX40 agonist ivuxolimab.

In nucleotides, the CDR3 is TGTGCCAGCAGACGCCCCCGGGACAGAGCTAACTATGGCTACACCTTC. Amino acids: CASRRPRDRANYGYTF. The V gene is TRBV28, the J gene TRBJ1-2; 7 bases map to TRBD1. Germline CDR1 reads MDHEN; CDR2 reads SYDVKM. The ends lost 6 bases at V and 0 bases at J; junction bases unmatched: 10. The CDR3 loop spans 16 amino acids.